These 22 T cell receptor beta chains were all obtained from the same sample, sequenced in a study of cytomegalovirus exposure and HLA in healthy donors. TCRdb's copy holds only in-frame clones and misses some; the assay was immunoSEQ multiplex PCR. Of 150,000 to 200,000 clones listed, roughly nine tenths are singletons. Sequencing was performed on PBMCs. The receptor source for this set is a woman aged 18-30 years in good health and CMV-seropositive.

This clone was counted a single time. The chain combines TRBV5-4 with TRBJ2-5, with 10 bases that match TRBD2. From germline, CDR1 is SGHNT and CDR2 YYREEE (reference sequence). This CDR3 is 14 amino acids long. V lost 2 bases and J lost 4; bases outside the gene matches: 2. CDR3 protein: CASSLAGGSETQYF. The DNA of the CDR3 is TGTGCCAGCAGCTTAGCGGGGGGGTCAGAGACCCAGTACTTC. Filled out from reference TRBV5-4 and TRBJ2-5, the complete variable domain reads ETGVTQSPTHLIKTRGQQVTLRCSSQSGHNTVSWYQQALGQGPQFIFQYYREEENGRGNFPPRFSGLQFPNYSSELNVNALELDDSALYLCASSLAGGSETQYFGPGTRLLVL.

A single count supports this clone. This chain joins TRBV15 and TRBJ2-6; D might be TRBD1 (6 bases). CDR1 and CDR2 (germline): LNHNV, YYDKDF (reference sequence). The CDR3 is 17 residues long. The V end was cut by 5 bases, the J end by 0 bases, with 14 bases between. The CDR3 loop is CATSPPDSSSGANVLTF. The DNA of the CDR3 is TGTGCCACCAGCCCCCCGGACAGTAGCTCTGGGGCCAACGTCCTGACTTTC.

The J gene is TRBJ2-7, the V gene TRBV14; D remains ambiguous. Germline-derived CDR1 and CDR2 are SGHDN and FVKESK. Trimming pared 2 bases from V and 2 bases from J, leaving 4 bases between. This CDR3 is built from 12 residues. This CDR3 is CASSQNTYEQYF. The CDR3, as DNA: TGTGCCAGCAGCCAAAACACCTACGAGCAGTACTTC.

The chain couples TRBV19 to TRBJ2-7, with 9 nucleotides matching TRBD1. V lost 5 bases, J lost 2 bases, and 22 bases stayed unmatched. The CDR3 contains 20 residues. CDR1 is LNHDA and CDR2 is SQIVND in the germline V gene (reference sequence). This CDR3 reads CASSPSLPTGTGFNAYEQYF. CDR3 DNA sequence: TGTGCCAGTAGTCCAAGCCTTCCTACCGGGACAGGGTTTAACGCCTACGAGCAGTACTTC.

The J gene is TRBJ2-1, the V gene TRBV10-3, with TRBD2 identical over 14 bases. Germline V gives CDR1 ENHRY, CDR2 SYGVKD. CDR3 length equals 16 residues. V gave up 4 bases and J gave up 4 bases; unmatched junction bases: 3. In DNA form, the CDR3 reads TGTGCCATCAGTGGGACTAGCGGGAGGCTTTACAATGAGCAGTTCTTC. Amino acid sequence: CAISGTSGRLYNEQFF.

The J gene is TRBJ2-5, the V gene TRBV21-1; the table's D call TRBD2 went unverified against the DNA. TRBV21-1 is described as a pseudogene. This CDR3 region has 13 residues. The CDR3 region is CASSRLVEETQYF. Written as DNA, the CDR3 is TGTGCCAGCAGCAGGCTAGTCGAGGAGACCCAGTACTTC.

V gene TRBV5-1 combines with J gene TRBJ1-2, with a tentative D call TRBD1 (5 bases). The germline V and J ends were trimmed by 0 bases and 6 bases, with 12 bases remaining between them. Germline V gene sequence: CDR1 SGHRS, CDR2 YFSETQ. The length of the CDR3 is 14 residues. Here the CDR3 reads CASSLVAGPHGYTF. The CDR3 region has the DNA TGCGCCAGCAGCTTGGTAGCGGGGCCTCATGGCTACACCTTC. Variable domain in full (rest from reference TRBV5-1 and TRBJ1-2): KAGVTQTPRYLIKTRGQQVTLSCSPISGHRSVSWYQQTPGQGLQFLFEYFSETQRNKGNFPGRFSGRQFSNSRSEMNVSTLELGDSALYLCASSLVAGPHGYTFGSGTRLTVV.

In DNA form, the CDR3 reads TGTGCCAGCGGGTTTTTGGACAGGGGGTACGAGCAGTACTTC. Its protein product is CASGFLDRGYEQYF. The J gene is TRBJ2-7, the V gene TRBV27; 10 nucleotides line up with TRBD1. CDR1 is MNHEY, CDR2 SMNVEV, per germline (reference sequence). With V trimmed by 8 bases and J by 4 bases, 8 bases remained unmatched. This CDR3 has 14 residues.

This chain links TRBV7-6 with TRBJ2-1, with D possibly being TRBD2 (6 bases). Trimming pared 1 base from V and 2 bases from J, leaving 15 bases between. Germline V gene data show CDR1 as SGHVS and CDR2 as FNYEAQ. The CDR3 loop spans 17 amino acids. Written as DNA, the CDR3 is TGTGCCAGCAGCTTAGGGTCAAGCGGAGGGCCCTACAATGAGCAGTTCTTC. Translated, it gives CASSLGSSGGPYNEQFF.

The CDR3 nucleotides read TGCGCCAGCAGCCAATCCGGGACTAGGGGTGAGCAGTTCTTC. Translation gives CASSQSGTRGEQFF. This chain links TRBV4-3 with TRBJ2-1, with TRBD2 matching 8 bases. V trimming: 2 bases; J trimming: 9 bases; junction bases outside the gene matches: 6. CDR1 and CDR2 from the germline V gene are LGHNA and YSLEER. The CDR3 covers 14 residues.

This clone was counted between two and nine times. The rearrangement uses TRBV6-4 and TRBJ1-5, with 8 bases aligning to TRBD1. Looked up from germline, CDR1 is MRHNA and CDR2 is SNTAGT. V lost 4 bases and J lost 7; bases outside the gene matches: 6. The CDR3 is 14 amino acids. The CDR3 sequence is CASSAGQGSQPQHF. CDR3 coding DNA: TGTGCCAGCAGTGCTGGACAGGGCAGCCAGCCCCAGCATTTT.

The chain links TRBV27 to TRBJ1-5; D ambiguous. The CDR3 has 16 residues. Trimming took off 0 bases at V and 7 bases at J, with 16 bases between the two ends. Germline-derived CDR1 and CDR2 are MNHEY and SMNVEV (reference sequence). The CDR3 loop reads CASSLSWLMAEQPQHF. DNA for the CDR3: TGTGCCAGCAGTTTATCTTGGTTAATGGCGGAACAGCCCCAGCATTTT.

V and J are TRBV21-1 and TRBJ2-2; the table's D call, TRBD1, has no DNA check behind it. TRBV21-1 is a pseudogene segment. This CDR3 is 18 amino acids long. In DNA, the CDR3 is TGTGCCAGCAGCAGGCCCGGGGACAGACCAACGAACACCGGGGAGCTGTTTTTT. This gives the protein CASSRPGDRPTNTGELFF.

The chain couples TRBV15 to TRBJ2-7, with 7 positions matching TRBD2. Germline V gives CDR1 LNHNV, CDR2 YYDKDF (reference sequence). This CDR3 spans 16 amino acids. V lost 0 bases to trimming and J lost 3 bases; unmatched junction nucleotides: 8. CDR3 residues: CATSRDMRIAGYEQYF. Here the CDR3 DNA reads TGTGCCACCAGCAGAGATATGCGGATAGCGGGCTACGAGCAGTACTTC. Drawing the rest from reference TRBV15 and TRBJ2-7, the complete variable domain is DAMVIQNPRYQVTQFGKPVTLSCSQTLNHNVMYWYQQKSSQAPKLLFHYYDKDFNNEADTPDNFQSRRPNTSFCFLDIRSPGLGDTAMYLCATSRDMRIAGYEQYFGPGTRLTVT.

The rearrangement joins TRBV18 to TRBJ1-1; 10 bases are shared with TRBD1. The junction had 6 bases not matched to a gene; V was cut back by 3 bases and J by 2 bases. The CDR3 sequence is 16 residues long. Germline loops: CDR1 KGHSH, CDR2 LQKENI. The CDR3 sequence is CASSPPRQGANTEAFF. The CDR3 DNA sequence: TGTGCCAGCTCACCCCCCCGACAGGGGGCCAACACTGAAGCTTTCTTT.

This clone is a singleton in its sample. The chain joins TRBV9 to TRBJ2-1, with TRBD2 matching 11 bases. Germline V gene data show CDR1 as SGDLS and CDR2 as YYNGEE. After removal of 0 bases from V and 9 bases from J, the junction contained 8 bases not matched to a gene. CDR3 length: 16 residues. The CDR3 is CASSVALAGGGSEQFF. The CDR3 DNA is TGTGCCAGCAGCGTAGCTCTAGCGGGAGGAGGAAGTGAGCAGTTCTTC.

The chain couples TRBV28 to TRBJ1-1; TRBD1 agrees at 7 bases. Germline CDR1 reads MDHEN; CDR2 reads SYDVKM. CDR3 length equals 15 residues. J gave up 0 bases and V 8 bases, and 9 bases lay outside the gene matches. CDR3 region: CASLTPTGVNTEAFF. CDR3 DNA: TGTGCCAGCCTTACCCCCACAGGGGTGAACACTGAAGCTTTCTTT.

This clone was counted once. V usage is TRBV5-1 and J usage is TRBJ2-2, with unresolved D. Germline-derived CDR1 and CDR2 are SGHRS and YFSETQ. The V end lost 3 bases, the J end lost 4 bases, and 10 bases lay between the germline ends. The CDR3 totals 14 residues. DNA of the CDR3: TGCGCCAGCAGCTGGCGGTACCCCACCGGGGAGCTGTTTTTT. Translating gives CASSWRYPTGELFF.

J is TRBJ1-5 and V is TRBV10-3; 7 bases are shared with TRBD1. The ends lost 2 bases at V and 7 bases at J; junction bases unmatched: 5. Germline values: CDR1 ENHRY, CDR2 SYGVKD. The CDR3 sequence is 14 residues long. CDR3 DNA sequence: TGTGCCATCAGTGAGGGTCAGGGGGTCCAGCCCCAGCATTTT. Encoded protein: CAISEGQGVQPQHF.

The chain carries TRBV7-8 and TRBJ2-7; 10 nucleotides line up with TRBD2. The germline V gene has CDR1 SGHVS and CDR2 FQNEAQ. V dropped 5 bases and J dropped 9; count of bases not matched to a gene: 10. The CDR3 is 14 amino acids. CDR3 nucleotide sequence: TGTGCCAGCAGCGACCTAGCGGGAGAGTTCGGGCAGTACTTC. Its translation: CASSDLAGEFGQYF.

This clone appeared once. The J gene is TRBJ1-2, the V gene TRBV5-1; unclear D gene. This CDR3 is built from 13 residues. The germline V and J ends were trimmed by 2 bases and 1 base, with 6 bases remaining between them. The germline CDR1 and CDR2 sequences are SGHRS and YFSETQ. CDR3 residues: CASSFSDNYGYTF. For the CDR3, the DNA is TGCGCCAGCAGCTTTTCAGATAACTATGGCTACACCTTC.

The chain uses TRBV9 and TRBJ2-1; 11 bases agree with TRBD2. CDR3 size: 15 residues. Germline V gene sequence: CDR1 SGDLS, CDR2 YYNGEE. The V segment lost 0 bases and the J segment 4 bases; nucleotides outside the gene matches: 0. The CDR3 protein is CASSVGLAGYNEQFF. The DNA of the CDR3 is TGTGCCAGCAGCGTAGGACTAGCGGGGTACAATGAGCAGTTCTTC. Full variable domain (remainder filled in from reference TRBV9 and TRBJ2-1): DSGVTQTPKHLITATGQRVTLRCSPRSGDLSVYWYQQSLDQGLQFLIQYYNGEERAKGNILERFSAQQFPDLHSELNLSSLELGDSALYFCASSVGLAGYNEQFFGPGTRLTVL.